This TCR beta chain was obtained from a study of T cells in Graves' hyperthyroidism and ophthalmopathy. Amplification yielded TCR beta CDR3 regions, with RNA transcripts as the source. HTBI primers were employed in a first-round RT-PCR of the TCR CDR3. TCRdb called the multiplex PCR reads again in MiXCR, with one record for every CDR3 protein. The data hold almost 35,000 distinct CDR3 sequences, with around 50% observed a single time. This CDR3 is 15 amino acids long. CDR1 is ENHRY and CDR2 is SYGVKD in the germline V gene. Trimming cost V 3 bases and J 3 bases; bases outside gene matches: 4. The chain employs TRBV10-3 and TRBJ2-2, with 7 bases fitting TRBD1. This clonotype originated in a middle-aged woman with Graves' ophthalmopathy. The sample was blood. The CDR3 coding sequence is TGTGCCATCAGTGAAAAAGGGGGCTACACCGGGGAGCTGTTTTTT. It specifies CAISEKGGYTGELFF.